This T cell receptor (beta chain) was captured in a study of blood T cell repertoires in COVID-19 (TCRdb year 2020). In terms of the full investigation: Samples covering the acute and convalescent phases of COVID-19 were provided by collaborators in the United States, Italy and Spain. The prospective study material was composed of cDNA or gDNA derived from T cells, B-cell-depleted T cells, or PBMCs. The dataset comprised deeply sampled blood TCRbeta repertoires from subjects exposed to, actively infected with, or recovered from COVID-19. The repertoires were released in a freely available public database meant as a resource for research on the immune response to SARS-CoV-2. Samples were obtained from the ongoing ImmuneRACE study (first 160 participants) and from over 1,000 subjects provided by 6 global collaborators. A de-identified subject ID, COVID-19 status, age in years and sex were almost always included in the sample metadata. HLA class I and class II types, where available, came from metadata supplied by the sample provider rather than from assay-based typing. Overall results and qualifications from the work: The quantity of clinical and demographic metadata differed by source and by participant and was supplied without curation.

On this clone: Its target antigen remains unknown. The input lacks base qualities; no much larger clone sits a single base away.

One collaborating source in Seattle enrolled patients during active infection and followed them longitudinally through the course of disease. Whole blood was collected in K2EDTA tubes by collaborating institutions according to the institutions' own protocols. For TCRbeta analysis, collaborators shipped samples in one of three forms: frozen whole blood, isolated PBMCs, or DNA extracted from either of those sample types. TCRbeta CDR3 regions were amplified from genomic DNA using the immunoSEQ Assay, a bias-controlled multiplex PCR. The authors' analysis ran thus. The number of nucleated cells in each sample was estimated from the amplification of reference gene primers within the assay. To quantify the absolute abundance of each unique TCRbeta CDR3 rearrangement, sequence reads were collapsed and filtered. For each sample, productive Simpson clonality was calculated as the square root of Simpson's diversity index across productive rearrangements. The clones in this table, taken by TCRdb from immuneACCESS, are in-frame only. Not every clone is retained; where verified, under half of the shortfall comes from an unresolved V gene, and the cause of the rest is unknown. V, J and clone size are taken as reported in that table, and D and trimming were inferred from the DNA itself. The table for this sample lists roughly 150,000 clones; about 87% of them were counted only once. The leading ten clones occupy about 9.4% of the sample.

The sample consisted of peripheral blood. The TCR comes from a woman in her 70s with COVID-19, enrolled during active disease.

The CDR3 has the sequence CASSLRGRGGAEAFF. The DNA is TGTGCCAGCAGTCTCCGGGGGAGGGGAGGGGCTGAAGCTTTCTTT. Recombination connected TRBV7-9 to TRBJ1-1, with a tentative D gene TRBD1 over 5 matching bases. The cysteine opens and the phenylalanine closes a CDR3 of 15 amino acids. Just the 45-base CDR3 DNA is kept, in frame starting at base 1. The germline V gene (reference sequence) provides CDR1 SEHNR and CDR2 FQNEAQ. The junction shows trimming of 6 bases on V and 6 bases on J, plus 20 bases between the germline ends.